This is a list of T cell receptor beta chains from one sample in a study of cytomegalovirus exposure and HLA in healthy donors. TCRdb's table, derived via immunoSEQ multiplex PCR, lists solely in-frame clones and lacks some. The sample contains some 84,000 clones, 55% to 65% of which appear only once. Sequencing used PBMCs. These receptors all come from a woman aged 35 to 49 in good health and CMV-seropositive. Each CDR3 is given with its conserved first and last residue. D genes are given only for firm matches. Clone size appears in some rows only: once, few, many, or a class for an expanded clone.

j_call: TRBJ1-1; clone_size: NA; v_call: TRBV14; d_call: NA; cdr3_aa: CASSEWGGNTEAFF; cdr3_nt: TGTGCCAGCAGCGAGTGGGGAGGGAACACTGAAGCTTTCTTT
j_call: TRBJ2-2; clone_size: NA; v_call: TRBV5-1; d_call: TRBD2; cdr3_aa: CASRPPGLARTGELFF; cdr3_nt: TGCGCCAGCCGACCCCCGGGACTAGCGAGGACCGGGGAGCTGTTTTTT
j_call: TRBJ1-2; clone_size: NA; v_call: TRBV2; d_call: TRBD1; cdr3_aa: CASRAGQNYGYTF; cdr3_nt: TGTGCCAGCAGGGCGGGACAGAACTATGGCTACACCTTC
j_call: TRBJ1-3; clone_size: NA; v_call: TRBV28; d_call: NA; cdr3_aa: CASTSSNSGNTIYF; cdr3_nt: TGTGCCAGCACCTCGAGCAACTCTGGAAACACCATATATTTT
j_call: TRBJ1-6; clone_size: few; v_call: TRBV4-1; d_call: TRBD1; cdr3_aa: CASSPGGRQGANSPLHF; cdr3_nt: TGCGCCAGCAGCCCTGGGGGTCGACAGGGGGCGAATTCACCCCTCCACTTT
j_call: TRBJ2-3; clone_size: few; v_call: TRBV19; d_call: TRBD1; cdr3_aa: CASRRTGSPDTQYF; cdr3_nt: TGTGCCAGTAGACGGACAGGGAGTCCAGATACGCAGTATTTT
j_call: TRBJ2-5; clone_size: NA; v_call: TRBV18; d_call: TRBD1; cdr3_aa: CASSPPGTAGETQYF; cdr3_nt: TGTGCCAGCTCACCACCCGGGACAGCAGGAGAGACCCAGTACTTC
j_call: TRBJ2-7; clone_size: NA; v_call: TRBV7-9; d_call: NA; cdr3_aa: CASSHPSDYEQYF; cdr3_nt: TGTGCCAGCAGCCACCCTAGCGACTACGAGCAGTACTTC
j_call: TRBJ1-3; clone_size: NA; v_call: TRBV6-5; d_call: NA; cdr3_aa: CASSGRGERNTIYF; cdr3_nt: TGTGCCAGCAGTGGTCGGGGGGAAAGAAACACCATATATTTT
j_call: TRBJ2-3; clone_size: NA; v_call: TRBV5-1; d_call: NA; cdr3_aa: CASSPGTSTDTQYF; cdr3_nt: TGCGCCAGCAGCCCTGGGACTAGCACAGATACGCAGTATTTT
j_call: TRBJ1-3; clone_size: NA; v_call: TRBV30; d_call: NA; cdr3_aa: CAWTQAGGDSGNTIYF; cdr3_nt: TGTGCCTGGACCCAGGCGGGTGGGGACTCTGGAAACACCATATATTTT
j_call: TRBJ2-7; clone_size: few; v_call: TRBV4-1; d_call: NA; cdr3_aa: CASSQGEGGSYEQYF; cdr3_nt: TGCGCCAGCAGCCAAGGGGAGGGGGGATCCTACGAGCAGTACTTC
j_call: TRBJ2-1; clone_size: NA; v_call: TRBV2; d_call: NA; cdr3_aa: CAGGAYNEQFF; cdr3_nt: TGTGCCGGTGGGGCTTACAATGAGCAGTTCTTC
j_call: TRBJ2-2; clone_size: NA; v_call: TRBV6-1; d_call: TRBD2; cdr3_aa: CASSRPGLGTGELFF; cdr3_nt: TGTGCCAGCAGCCGACCTGGACTAGGGACCGGGGAGCTGTTTTTT
j_call: TRBJ2-5; clone_size: NA; v_call: TRBV6-5; d_call: TRBD1; cdr3_aa: CASSYSIPTGDETQYF; cdr3_nt: TGTGCCAGCAGTTACTCGATCCCTACAGGGGATGAGACCCAGTACTTC
j_call: TRBJ2-1; clone_size: NA; v_call: TRBV15; d_call: TRBD2; cdr3_aa: CATSRGAGLGSDEQFF; cdr3_nt: TGTGCCACCAGCAGAGGGGCAGGACTAGGATCAGATGAGCAGTTCTTC
j_call: TRBJ1-1; clone_size: few; v_call: TRBV14; d_call: NA; cdr3_aa: CASSRRTELTAFF; cdr3_nt: TGTGCCAGCAGCCGTCGGACAGAGCTAACGGCTTTCTTT
j_call: TRBJ1-2; clone_size: NA; v_call: TRBV6-6; d_call: NA; cdr3_aa: CASSYGRGYTF; cdr3_nt: TGTGCCAGCAGTTACGGTAGAGGCTACACCTTC
j_call: TRBJ1-5; clone_size: NA; v_call: TRBV6-1; d_call: NA; cdr3_aa: CASSLFSDSNQPQHF; cdr3_nt: TGTGCCAGCAGTCTTTTCAGCGATAGCAATCAGCCCCAGCATTTT
j_call: TRBJ1-2; clone_size: once; v_call: TRBV7-2; d_call: TRBD1; cdr3_aa: CASSFLGQGFLGWYGYTF; cdr3_nt: TGTGCCAGCAGCTTCTTGGGACAGGGTTTTTTAGGTTGGTATGGCTACACCTTC
j_call: TRBJ2-2; clone_size: NA; v_call: TRBV5-4; d_call: NA; cdr3_aa: CASSLGTAAGELFF; cdr3_nt: TGTGCCAGCAGCTTGGGGACAGCAGCCGGGGAGCTGTTTTTT
j_call: TRBJ1-5; clone_size: NA; v_call: TRBV28; d_call: NA; cdr3_aa: CASTLMGGDQPQHF; cdr3_nt: TGTGCCAGCACCCTAATGGGAGGGGATCAGCCCCAGCATTTT
j_call: TRBJ1-5; clone_size: NA; v_call: TRBV7-9; d_call: NA; cdr3_aa: CASSLGGGRDQPQHF; cdr3_nt: TGTGCCAGCAGCTTAGGGGGGGGGCGAGATCAGCCCCAGCATTTT
j_call: TRBJ1-1; clone_size: NA; v_call: TRBV18; d_call: NA; cdr3_aa: CASSPSFSLENTEAFF; cdr3_nt: TGTGCCAGCTCACCAAGTTTCTCTCTAGAGAACACTGAAGCTTTCTTT
j_call: TRBJ2-5; clone_size: NA; v_call: TRBV9; d_call: TRBD1; cdr3_aa: CASSPRQGRETQYF; cdr3_nt: TGTGCCAGCAGCCCCCGACAGGGACGAGAGACCCAGTACTTC
j_call: TRBJ2-6; clone_size: few; v_call: TRBV4-3; d_call: NA; cdr3_aa: CASSQDGRGTGANVLTF; cdr3_nt: TGCGCCAGCAGCCAAGATGGCAGGGGTACTGGGGCCAACGTCCTGACTTTC
j_call: TRBJ2-1; clone_size: few; v_call: TRBV10-2; d_call: NA; cdr3_aa: CASSVGGYNEQFF; cdr3_nt: TGCGCCAGCAGTGTCGGCGGCTACAATGAGCAGTTCTTC
j_call: TRBJ2-7; clone_size: NA; v_call: TRBV28; d_call: TRBD2; cdr3_aa: CASSLPGLAEQYF; cdr3_nt: TGTGCCAGCAGTTTACCTGGACTAGCGGAGCAGTACTTC
j_call: TRBJ1-3; clone_size: NA; v_call: TRBV6-5; d_call: NA; cdr3_aa: CASRLQGLSGNTIYF; cdr3_nt: TGTGCCAGCAGACTACAGGGCCTCTCTGGAAACACCATATATTTT
j_call: TRBJ2-5; clone_size: once; v_call: TRBV6-1; d_call: NA; cdr3_aa: CASSRGYQETQYF; cdr3_nt: TGTGCCAGCAGCCGAGGGTACCAAGAGACCCAGTACTTC
j_call: TRBJ1-1; clone_size: NA; v_call: TRBV11-2; d_call: TRBD1; cdr3_aa: CASSGVTGTVKTEAFF; cdr3_nt: TGTGCCAGCAGCGGCGTAACCGGGACAGTCAAAACTGAAGCTTTCTTT
j_call: TRBJ1-1; clone_size: NA; v_call: TRBV6-5; d_call: NA; cdr3_aa: CASSYSIGGEAFF; cdr3_nt: TGTGCCAGCAGTTACTCGATAGGGGGTGAAGCTTTCTTT
j_call: TRBJ1-1; clone_size: NA; v_call: TRBV19; d_call: NA; cdr3_aa: CASSPRGYDTEAFF; cdr3_nt: TGTGCCAGTAGTCCCCGGGGATACGACACTGAAGCTTTCTTT
j_call: TRBJ2-2; clone_size: NA; v_call: TRBV4-1; d_call: TRBD2; cdr3_aa: CASSHPLAGLMNTGELFF; cdr3_nt: TGCGCCAGCAGCCACCCGCTAGCGGGCCTTATGAACACCGGGGAGCTGTTTTTT
j_call: TRBJ2-7; clone_size: NA; v_call: TRBV28; d_call: NA; cdr3_aa: CASSSFRDIQQYF; cdr3_nt: TGTGCCAGCAGTTCCTTCCGGGACATCCAGCAGTACTTC